This paragraph reports one T cell receptor beta chain. As yet, its antigen is unknown. The source of the sample is a study of OX40 agonist ivuxolimab in advanced cancers. General study points: The authors also found low normalized T-cell clonal expansion in some nonresponders. At 0.1 to 3.0 mg/kg and by week 6, clonal expansion occurred in CD4+ and CD8+ blood T cells.

Germline V gene lookup returns CDR1 SGHTS and CDR2 YDEGEE. CDR3 length equals 14 residues. The J segment lost 7 bases and the V segment lost 6 bases, leaving 10 bases of the junction unmatched. Assay: immunoSEQ multiplex PCR; the TCRdb copy retains only in-frame clones and omits some. The sample has 60,000 to 75,000 clones, around 87% seen once. Sequences were derived from CD4+ or CD8+ T cells sorted from blood, sampled in a trial of the OX40 agonist ivuxolimab. This clonotype originated in an adult with an advanced solid tumor such as melanoma, head and neck, liver or kidney cancer. The gene calls are TRBV5-8 and TRBJ1-1; TRBD1 aligns across 9 bases. The DNA of the CDR3 is TGTGCCAGCATCCTACTGGGACAGGGAGATGAAGCTTTCTTT. Its protein is CASILLGQGDEAFF. Supplemented by reference TRBV5-8 and TRBJ1-1, the full variable domain reads EAGVTQSPTHLIKTRGQQATLRCSPISGHTSVYWYQQALGLGLQFLLWYDEGEERNRGNFPPRFSGRQFPNYSSELNVNALELEDSALYLCASILLGQGDEAFFGQGTRLTVV.